The subject of this entry is one T cell receptor beta chain. Looked up from germline, CDR1 is MDHEN and CDR2 is SYDVKM. CDR3 size: 11 residues. The V end was cut by 6 bases, the J end by 6 bases, with 7 bases between. This sample is part of a study of blood T cell repertoires in COVID-19. Whole-study context: COVID-19 samples, acute and convalescent, were from the United States, Italy and Spain. PBMCs, B-cell-depleted T cells, or T cells were the source of the cDNA or gDNA that made up the material.

Original handling: Estimation of nucleated cell counts relied on the amplification of reference gene primers. Sequencing was performed with immunoSEQ multiplex PCR; in TCRdb, only in-frame clones are kept and a portion is missing. V and J calls and clone size follow that table, whereas D and trimming were derived from the DNA. There are some 40,000 clones in the sample; approximately 83% occur only once, and about 4.8% lies in the top ten. The clonotype originates from a man aged 35-49 years with active COVID-19. This chain connects TRBV28 to TRBJ2-3; D unclear. Source material: peripheral blood. Written as DNA, the CDR3 is TGTGCCAGCAGCTCGAGCGATACGCAGTATTTT. It yields the protein CASSSSDTQYF.